The subject of this entry is one T cell receptor beta chain. Its specificity is not known. This sample stems from a study of T cell repertoires in cytomegalovirus infection. In the study overall: Used in the study were CMV epitopes, some recently identified and HLA-C-restricted, others well-studied and HLA-B-restricted. An indication of both CMV infection and matching HLA type came from public TCR beta signatures.

Overall study results and limits: Summed frequency of public TCR beta families distinguished CMV carriers with the relevant HLA. The ex vivo response was dominated by HLA-C-restricted CMV-specific TCR beta clonotypes.

TCRdb used MiXCR to reprocess the reads, holding one entry per CDR3 protein. Among under 350,000 distinct CDR3 sequences listed, less than 25% were seen once. The receptor comes from a human donor in good health (CMV status not recorded). Some clones in this sample may be carry-over from other donors' samples. The sample here was cultured PBMCs, taken from culture after CMV antigen stimulation.

CDR3 DNA: TGTGCCAGCAGCTCGGGACTAGCGGGAGGGCCCCCTTTGTATTTT. This sequence encodes CASSSGLAGGPPLYF. This rearrangement joins TRBV7-2 to TRBJ2-3; 16 nucleotides agree with TRBD2. Looked up from germline, CDR1 is SGHTA and CDR2 is FQGNSA. The V and J ends lost 4 bases and 14 bases, in that order; junction bases with no gene match: 9. The CDR3 is 15 amino acids.